This T cell receptor beta chain was recovered during a study of shared clonotypes between healthy human individuals. Study-level points and caveats: Estimated richness values were generally larger in naive subsets than in memory subsets.

Both subsets, CD45RA+ naive and CD45RA-negative memory, were split from the CD4+ cells. Points on this clone: The antigen is undetermined.

After removal of 6 bases from V and 7 bases from J, the junction contained 7 bases not matched to a gene. CDR3 size: 15 residues. The germline V gene has CDR1 WSHSY and CDR2 SAAADI. DNA at approximately 200 ng, around 30,000 T cell genomes, went into sorted-subset replicate PCRs. TCRdb's copy holds only in-frame clones and misses some; the assay was immunoSEQ multiplex PCR. The data show over a million clones, about three quarters seen once. The chain combines TRBV10-2 with TRBJ1-6, with 9 positions matching TRBD1. This TCR was sampled from a man between 18 and 29 years old in good health. The specimen was memory CD4+ T cells sorted from blood. As for subset: CD45RA-negative fraction. The CDR3 bases are TGCGCCAGCAGACAGGGGGCTTCGTCGAATTCACCCCTCCACTTT. The encoded protein is CASRQGASSNSPLHF.